A selection of T cell receptor beta chains follows, all from one sample in a study of OX40 agonist ivuxolimab in advanced cancers. TCRdb keeps only in-frame clones here, not all; method: immunoSEQ multiplex PCR. The sample has approximately 76,000 clones, approximately 95% seen once. The sequenced sample was CD4+ or CD8+ T cells sorted from blood, obtained in a trial of the OX40 agonist ivuxolimab. These TCRs come from an adult with an advanced solid tumor such as melanoma, head and neck, liver or kidney cancer. The CDR3 runs from the conserved cysteine through the conserved F or W. A D gene is named only where the DNA matches it firmly. Not all rows give a size; the values are once, few, many and, for expanded clones, a class.

clone_size	j_call	d_call	cdr3_length	v_call	cdr3_aa	cdr3_nt
NA	TRBJ2-2	TRBD1	15	TRBV11-2	CASSFGTERTGELFF	TGTGCCAGCAGCTTTGGGACAGAAAGGACCGGGGAGCTGTTTTTT
NA	TRBJ2-3	TRBD2	15	TRBV27	CASSTGTSGRDTQYF	TGTGCCAGCAGTACCGGGACTAGCGGGAGAGATACGCAGTATTTT
NA	TRBJ1-6	NA	11	TRBV7-9	CASNEVGPLHF	TGTGCCAGCAATGAAGTTGGACCCCTCCACTTT
NA	TRBJ2-3	TRBD2	14	TRBV29-1	CSVEPLAGENTQYF	TGCAGCGTTGAACCCCTAGCGGGAGAAAATACGCAGTATTTT
NA	TRBJ1-2	NA	15	TRBV18	CASSPRQGWVYGYTF	TGTGCCAGCTCACCCCGGCAGGGTTGGGTCTATGGCTACACCTTC
NA	TRBJ2-7	NA	17	TRBV9	CASSALDKGGVGYEQYF	TGTGCCAGCAGCGCCCTGGATAAGGGGGGCGTTGGTTACGAGCAGTACTTC
once	TRBJ2-1	NA	16	TRBV7-6	CASSLSPGTFNNEQFF	TGTGCCAGCAGCTTATCACCGGGAACCTTTAACAATGAGCAGTTCTTC
NA	TRBJ1-4	NA	16	TRBV28	CASSFIVASTNEKLFF	TGTGCCAGCAGTTTTATTGTGGCTTCAACTAATGAAAAACTGTTTTTT
NA	TRBJ2-1	NA	11	TRBV20-1	CSARDGDEQFF	TGCAGTGCTAGAGATGGCGATGAGCAGTTCTTC
NA	TRBJ2-5	NA	15	TRBV7-9	CASSKRTVEQETQYF	TGTGCCAGCAGCAAACGGACAGTTGAGCAAGAGACCCAGTACTTC
NA	TRBJ2-7	NA	13	TRBV2	CASSETGSPEQYF	TGTGCCAGCAGTGAAACAGGGAGCCCCGAGCAGTACTTC
NA	TRBJ2-7	NA	15	TRBV9	CASSVGAGISYEQYF	TGTGCCAGCAGCGTCGGTGCCGGGATTTCCTACGAGCAGTACTTC
few	TRBJ1-1	NA	15	TRBV19	CASSAFLSTNTEAFF	TGTGCCAGTAGTGCCTTCTTGTCCACGAACACTGAAGCTTTCTTT
NA	TRBJ1-5	NA	13	TRBV13	CASSFGGAQPQHF	TGTGCCAGCAGCTTTGGTGGAGCTCAGCCCCAGCATTTT
once	TRBJ1-2	NA	13	TRBV25-1	CASSDRKIYGYTF	TGTGCCAGCAGTGACAGGAAGATCTATGGCTACACCTTC
NA	TRBJ2-2	NA	18	TRBV28	CASSFPPAGIPTVGELFF	TGTGCCAGCAGTTTCCCCCCGGCAGGGATCCCTACAGTCGGGGAGCTGTTTTTT
NA	TRBJ2-7	NA	14	TRBV5-4	CASSPEHNSYEQYF	TGTGCCAGCAGCCCAGAACACAACTCCTACGAGCAGTACTTC
NA	TRBJ2-1	TRBD2	15	TRBV19	CASSIALAGVYEQFF	TGTGCCAGTAGTATTGCACTAGCGGGAGTCTATGAGCAGTTCTTC
NA	TRBJ2-2	TRBD2	19	TRBV11-3	CASSSREGSGRSQAGELFF	TGTGCCAGCAGCTCCCGGGAGGGTAGCGGGAGGTCCCAGGCCGGGGAGCTGTTTTTT
NA	TRBJ2-7	TRBD2	17	TRBV4-1	CASSQALAGTVAYEQYF	TGCGCCAGCAGCCAAGCGTTAGCGGGAACCGTCGCCTACGAGCAGTACTTC
NA	TRBJ2-7	NA	14	TRBV27	CASGLGGLPYEQYF	TGTGCCAGCGGTTTAGGCGGGTTACCCTACGAGCAGTACTTC
NA	TRBJ2-1	NA	15	TRBV9	CASSPGSSSYNEQFF	TGTGCCAGCAGCCCCGGGAGTTCATCCTACAATGAGCAGTTCTTC
NA	TRBJ2-7	NA	13	TRBV5-5	CASSLDISYEQYF	TGTGCCAGCAGCTTGGACATCTCCTACGAGCAGTACTTC
NA	TRBJ2-1	NA	15	TRBV5-4	CASSLIQGRSNEQFF	TGTGCCAGCAGCTTGATCCAAGGGAGGTCAAATGAGCAGTTCTTC
NA	TRBJ2-1	TRBD1	13	TRBV10-2	CASKGTGGNEQFF	TGCGCCAGCAAGGGAACAGGGGGCAATGAGCAGTTCTTC
NA	TRBJ1-2	NA	14	TRBV2	CASSEAQGTYGYTF	TGTGCCAGCAGTGAAGCGCAGGGGACCTATGGCTACACCTTC
NA	TRBJ2-3	NA	16	TRBV9	CASSVLEAAATDTQYF	TGTGCCAGCAGCGTCCTAGAGGCAGCCGCCACAGATACGCAGTATTTT
NA	TRBJ2-2	TRBD2	20	TRBV7-3	CASSLIGTGLAGEHGGELFF	TGTGCCAGCAGCTTAATCGGGACGGGACTAGCGGGAGAGCACGGCGGGGAGCTGTTTTTT
NA	TRBJ1-5	NA	15	TRBV15	CATSRDKGVGQPQHF	TGTGCCACCAGCAGAGATAAAGGTGTCGGTCAGCCCCAGCATTTT
NA	TRBJ2-7	NA	13	TRBV9	CASSVVGFGEQYF	TGTGCCAGCAGCGTAGTAGGGTTCGGCGAGCAGTACTTC
NA	TRBJ1-2	NA	15	TRBV4-2	CASSLEAYSQYGYTF	TGTGCCAGCAGCTTGGAAGCTTACAGCCAATATGGCTACACCTTC
NA	TRBJ2-1	NA	20	TRBV21-1	CASSKGAGTSEQYSYNEQFF	TGTGCCAGCAGCAAAGGGGCAGGGACTAGCGAACAGTATTCCTACAATGAGCAGTTCTTC
once	TRBJ2-1	NA	16	TRBV13	CASSQTPGGSYNEQFF	TGTGCCAGCAGTCAAACTCCAGGGGGGTCCTACAATGAGCAGTTCTTC
NA	TRBJ2-7	TRBD2	17	TRBV5-1	CASSPGLAGGPGYEQYF	TGCGCCAGCAGCCCAGGACTAGCGGGAGGGCCGGGCTACGAGCAGTACTTC
NA	TRBJ2-5	NA	14	TRBV27	CASSLWGSGETQYF	TGTGCCAGCAGTCTATGGGGGAGTGGAGAGACCCAGTACTTC
once	TRBJ2-1	NA	13	TRBV13	CAIPRGWADEQFF	TGTGCCATCCCTAGGGGTTGGGCCGATGAGCAGTTCTTC
NA	TRBJ1-3	NA	16	TRBV4-3	CASSQDRGRAGNTIYF	TGCGCCAGCAGCCAAGATCGCGGGAGGGCTGGAAACACCATATATTTT
few	TRBJ2-4	NA	15	TRBV7-9	CASSSDNLAKNIQYF	TGTGCCAGCAGCTCCGACAACCTAGCCAAAAACATTCAGTACTTC
NA	TRBJ2-1	TRBD2	12	TRBV10-2	CASSHGGTEQFF	TGCGCCAGCTCCCACGGGGGGACTGAGCAGTTCTTC
NA	TRBJ1-2	NA	14	TRBV6-5	CASSYSEAGFGYTF	TGTGCCAGCAGTTACTCGGAGGCAGGGTTTGGCTACACCTTC
NA	TRBJ2-7	NA	16	TRBV13	CASSLRRGLRPYEQYF	TGTGCCAGCAGCCTAAGGAGGGGCCTACGTCCCTACGAGCAGTACTTC
NA	TRBJ2-5	NA	13	TRBV11-2	CASQPGLQETQYF	TGTGCCAGCCAACCGGGACTCCAAGAGACCCAGTACTTC
NA	TRBJ2-1	TRBD2	15	TRBV2	CASTGTSGLVDEQFF	TGTGCCAGCACCGGGACTAGCGGACTTGTGGATGAGCAGTTCTTC